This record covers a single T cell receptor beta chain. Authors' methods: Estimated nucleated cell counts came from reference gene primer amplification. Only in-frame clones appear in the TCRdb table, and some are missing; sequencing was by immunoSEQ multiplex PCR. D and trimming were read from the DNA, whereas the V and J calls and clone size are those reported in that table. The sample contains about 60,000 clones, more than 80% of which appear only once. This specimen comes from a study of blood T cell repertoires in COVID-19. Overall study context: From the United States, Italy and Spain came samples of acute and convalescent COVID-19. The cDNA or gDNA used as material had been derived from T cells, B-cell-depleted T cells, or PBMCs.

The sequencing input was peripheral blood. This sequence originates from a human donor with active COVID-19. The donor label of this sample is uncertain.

CDR3 in amino acids: CASSSPVTSGREDTQYF. CDR3 in DNA: TGTGCCAGCAGCTCACCCGTGACTAGCGGGAGGGAAGATACGCAGTATTTT. The rearrangement uses TRBV5-6 and TRBJ2-3, with TRBD2 matching over 14 bases. This CDR3 has 17 amino acids. Germline-derived CDR1 and CDR2 are SGHDT and YYEEEE. Losses at the gene ends were 3 bases for V and 5 bases for J; bases not matched to a gene: 8.